This is a list of T cell receptor beta chains from one sample in a study of regulatory T cells in long-lasting Graves disease. TCRdb re-derived calls from the multiplex PCR reads in MiXCR, one entry per CDR3 protein. The table shows 450,000 to 650,000 distinct CDR3 sequences, with about 16% occurring only once. The same sample was also used in a study of T cells in Graves' hyperthyroidism and ophthalmopathy.

This sample comprised peripheral blood mononuclear cells (PBMCs), obtained at new diagnosis, from a patient treated with antithyroid drugs. The source is a middle-aged woman with Graves disease. The CDR3 runs from the conserved cysteine through the conserved F or W. D genes are given only for firm matches. Expanded clones get a size class; other rows say once, few or many, or leave the size out.

abundance	v_gene	j_gene	d_gene	CDR3nt	CDR3aa
many	TRBV7-9	TRBJ2-7	.	TGTGCCAGCAGCCGGGACATTGCGTACGAGCAGTACTTC	CASSRDIAYEQYF
many	TRBV12-3/TRBV12-4	TRBJ2-7	TRBD1	TGTGCCAGCAGTCCCGACGGACAGGGCCCACCCTACGAGCAGTACTTC	CASSPDGQGPPYEQYF
.	TRBV7-9	TRBJ2-7	TRBD1	TGTGCCAGCAGCCGGGACAGGGAAACCTACGAGCAGTACTTC	CASSRDRETYEQYF
.	TRBV6-2/TRBV6-3	TRBJ1-2	.	TGTGCCAGCAGTTACTCCGGCGTGGCCAGGGGAGGCTATGGCTACACCTTC	CASSYSGVARGGYGYTF
few	TRBV27	TRBJ1-2	TRBD1	TGTGCCAGCAGACTCTCAGGGGGATCCTATGGCTACACCTTC	CASRLSGGSYGYTF
.	TRBV4-1	TRBJ1-5	.	TGCGCCAGCAGCCGGACAGCAAGTTCGGATCAGCCCCAGCATTTT	CASSRTASSDQPQHF
few	TRBV12-3/TRBV12-4	TRBJ2-1	TRBD2	TGTGCCAGCAGTTTGCAGGTCGGGGGGGCGATTAATGAGCAGTTCTTC	CASSLQVGGAINEQFF
few	TRBV5-1	TRBJ2-5	TRBD2	TGCGCCAGCAGCTCGGGGGGGGTTCAAGAGACCCAGTACTTC	CASSSGGVQETQYF
.	TRBV7-3	TRBJ2-5	.	TGTGCCAGCAGCTTAGGGACGGGGTGGGAGACCCAGTACTTC	CASSLGTGWETQYF
.	TRBV15	TRBJ2-7	TRBD1	TGTGCCACCAGCAGAGATTCGGGCAGGGGGCGTGGAAATTCCTACGAGCAGTACTTC	CATSRDSGRGRGNSYEQYF
many	TRBV6-4	TRBJ1-4	.	TGTGCCAGCAGTGACAGGGTGGGATCGGGGCGTCGCGAAAAACTGTTTTTT	CASSDRVGSGRREKLFF
many	TRBV7-2	TRBJ2-3	TRBD2	TGTGCCAGCAGCACCGGACTAGCGGGGGTCACAGATACGCAGTATTTT	CASSTGLAGVTDTQYF
.	TRBV4-1	TRBJ1-5	TRBD1	TGCGCCAGCAGCCAAGGGACTGGAGGGGGCGCGAGTCAGCCCCAGCATTTT	CASSQGTGGGASQPQHF
.	TRBV19	TRBJ2-1	TRBD2	TGTGCCAGTAGTATGGGACTAGCGGGAGCCGATGAGCAGTTCTTC	CASSMGLAGADEQFF
few	TRBV19	TRBJ2-7	.	TGTGCCAGTAGTATAGGTCCAGGGGTTTACGAGCAGTACTTC	CASSIGPGVYEQYF
many	TRBV3-1	TRBJ2-5	TRBD1	TGTGCCAGCAGCCAAGGGGCAGGGGGCATGGAGACCCAGTACTTC	CASSQGAGGMETQYF